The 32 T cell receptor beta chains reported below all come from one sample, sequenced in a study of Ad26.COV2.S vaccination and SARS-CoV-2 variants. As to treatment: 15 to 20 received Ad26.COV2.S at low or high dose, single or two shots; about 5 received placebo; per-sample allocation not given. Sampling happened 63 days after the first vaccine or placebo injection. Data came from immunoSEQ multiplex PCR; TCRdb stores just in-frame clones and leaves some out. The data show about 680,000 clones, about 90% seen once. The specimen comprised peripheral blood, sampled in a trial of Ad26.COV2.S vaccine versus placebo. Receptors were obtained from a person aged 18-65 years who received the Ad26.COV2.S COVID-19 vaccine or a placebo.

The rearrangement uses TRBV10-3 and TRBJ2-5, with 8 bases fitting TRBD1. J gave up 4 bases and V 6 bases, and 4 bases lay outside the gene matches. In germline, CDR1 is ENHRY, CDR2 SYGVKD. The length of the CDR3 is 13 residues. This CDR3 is CAIRGQGRETQYF. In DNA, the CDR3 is TGTGCCATCAGAGGACAGGGACGAGAGACCCAGTACTTC.

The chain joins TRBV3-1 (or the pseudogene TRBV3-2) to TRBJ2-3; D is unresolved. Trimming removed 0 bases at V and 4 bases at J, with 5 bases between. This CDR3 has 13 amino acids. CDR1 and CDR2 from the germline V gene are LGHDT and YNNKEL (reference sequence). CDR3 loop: CASSQEPPDTQYF. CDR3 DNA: TGTGCCAGCAGCCAAGAGCCCCCAGATACGCAGTATTTT.

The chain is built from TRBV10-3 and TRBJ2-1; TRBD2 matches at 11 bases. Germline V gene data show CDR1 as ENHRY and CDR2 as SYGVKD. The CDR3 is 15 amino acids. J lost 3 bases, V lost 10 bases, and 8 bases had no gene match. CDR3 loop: CATARTSGFYNEQFF. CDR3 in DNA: TGTGCCACCGCGAGGACTAGCGGGTTCTACAATGAGCAGTTCTTC.

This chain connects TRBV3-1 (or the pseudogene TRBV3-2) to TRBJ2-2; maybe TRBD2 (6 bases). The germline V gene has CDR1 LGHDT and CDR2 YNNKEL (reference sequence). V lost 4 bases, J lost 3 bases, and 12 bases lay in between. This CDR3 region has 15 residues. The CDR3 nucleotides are TGTGCCAGCAGCCCTCTAACGGGAGACACCGGGGAGCTGTTTTTT. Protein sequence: CASSPLTGDTGELFF.

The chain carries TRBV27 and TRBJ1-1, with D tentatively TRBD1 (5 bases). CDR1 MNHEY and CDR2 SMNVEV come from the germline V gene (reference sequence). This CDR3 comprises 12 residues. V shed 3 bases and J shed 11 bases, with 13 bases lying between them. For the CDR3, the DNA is TGTGCCAGCAGTTTCGGGGCGGGGCTGGCTTTCTTT. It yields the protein CASSFGAGLAFF.

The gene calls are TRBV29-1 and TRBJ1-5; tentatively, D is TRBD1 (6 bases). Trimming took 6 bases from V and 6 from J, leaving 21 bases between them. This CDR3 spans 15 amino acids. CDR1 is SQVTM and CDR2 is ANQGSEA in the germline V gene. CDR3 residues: CSVGGGDGGTQPQHF. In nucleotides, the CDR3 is TGCAGCGTGGGGGGCGGTGATGGGGGCACTCAGCCCCAGCATTTT.

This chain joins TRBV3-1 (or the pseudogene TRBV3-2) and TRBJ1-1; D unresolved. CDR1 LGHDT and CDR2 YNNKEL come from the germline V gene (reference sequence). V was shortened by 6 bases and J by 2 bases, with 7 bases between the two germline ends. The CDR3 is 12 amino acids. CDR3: CASRRENTEAFF. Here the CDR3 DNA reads TGTGCCAGCAGACGGGAAAACACTGAAGCTTTCTTT.

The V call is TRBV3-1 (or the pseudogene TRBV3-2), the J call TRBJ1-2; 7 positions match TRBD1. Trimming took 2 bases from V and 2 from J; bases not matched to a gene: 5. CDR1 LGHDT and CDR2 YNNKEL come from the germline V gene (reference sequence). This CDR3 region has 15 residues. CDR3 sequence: CASSQRRDRNYGYTF. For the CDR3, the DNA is TGTGCCAGCAGCCAAAGGAGGGACAGAAACTATGGCTACACCTTC.

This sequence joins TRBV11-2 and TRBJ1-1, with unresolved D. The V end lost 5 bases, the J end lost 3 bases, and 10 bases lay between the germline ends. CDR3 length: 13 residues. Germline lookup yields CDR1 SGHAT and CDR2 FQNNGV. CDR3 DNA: TGTGCCAGCAGCCCCGCTATTGACACTGAAGCTTTCTTT. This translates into CASSPAIDTEAFF.

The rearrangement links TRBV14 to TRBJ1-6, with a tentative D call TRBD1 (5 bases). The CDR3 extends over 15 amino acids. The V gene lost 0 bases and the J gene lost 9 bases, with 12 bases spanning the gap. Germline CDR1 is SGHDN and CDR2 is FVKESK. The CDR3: CASSQEGTGGSPLHF. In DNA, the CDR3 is TGTGCCAGCAGCCAAGAGGGGACCGGCGGTTCACCCCTCCACTTT.

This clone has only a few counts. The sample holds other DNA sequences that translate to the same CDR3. The CDR3 DNA reads as TGTGCCACCAGCAGAGATCCCACAGATACGCAGTATTTT. It translates to CATSRDPTDTQYF. This chain uses TRBV15 with TRBJ2-3, with no clear D. Germline values: CDR1 LNHNV, CDR2 YYDKDF (reference sequence). The ends were cut back, 0 bases at V and 2 bases at J, with 3 bases in the middle. The CDR3 totals 13 residues.

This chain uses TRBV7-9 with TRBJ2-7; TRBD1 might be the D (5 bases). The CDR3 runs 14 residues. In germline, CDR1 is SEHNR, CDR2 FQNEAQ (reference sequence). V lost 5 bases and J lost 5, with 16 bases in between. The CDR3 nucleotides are TGTGCCAGCAGCGCCGACAGAAATAGAGACGAGCAGTACTTC. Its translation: CASSADRNRDEQYF.

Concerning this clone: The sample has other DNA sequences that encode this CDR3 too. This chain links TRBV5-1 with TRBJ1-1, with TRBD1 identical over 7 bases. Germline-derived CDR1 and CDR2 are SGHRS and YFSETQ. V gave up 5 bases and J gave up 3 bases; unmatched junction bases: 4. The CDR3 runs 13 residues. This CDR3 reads CASSPGGDTEAFF. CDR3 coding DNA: TGCGCCAGCAGTCCAGGGGGGGACACTGAAGCTTTCTTT.

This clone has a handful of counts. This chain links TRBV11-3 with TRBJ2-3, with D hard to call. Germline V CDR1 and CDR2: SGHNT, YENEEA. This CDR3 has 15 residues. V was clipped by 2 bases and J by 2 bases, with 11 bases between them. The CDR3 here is CASSLTGWHTDTQYF. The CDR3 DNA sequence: TGTGCCAGCAGCTTAACGGGTTGGCACACAGATACGCAGTATTTT.

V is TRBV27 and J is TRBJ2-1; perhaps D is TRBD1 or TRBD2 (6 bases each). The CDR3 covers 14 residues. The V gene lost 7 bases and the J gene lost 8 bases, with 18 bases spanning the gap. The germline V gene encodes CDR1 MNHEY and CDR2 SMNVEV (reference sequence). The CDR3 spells CASTERGVGDEQFF. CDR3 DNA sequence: TGTGCCAGCACCGAGAGGGGGGTCGGGGATGAGCAGTTCTTC.

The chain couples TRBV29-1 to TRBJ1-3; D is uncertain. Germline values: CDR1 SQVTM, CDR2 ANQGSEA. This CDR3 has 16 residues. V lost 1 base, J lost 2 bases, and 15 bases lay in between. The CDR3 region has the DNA TGCAGCGTTGAAGGGGTCGCTTCCTCTCCTGGAAACACCATATATTTT. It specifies CSVEGVASSPGNTIYF.

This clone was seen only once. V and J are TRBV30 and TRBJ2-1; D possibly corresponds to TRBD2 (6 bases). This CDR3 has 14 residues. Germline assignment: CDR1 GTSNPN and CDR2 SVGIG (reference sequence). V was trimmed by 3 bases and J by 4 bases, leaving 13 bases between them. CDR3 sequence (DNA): TGTGCCTGGAGGAACACCGGGACTTACAATGAGCAGTTCTTC. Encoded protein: CAWRNTGTYNEQFF.

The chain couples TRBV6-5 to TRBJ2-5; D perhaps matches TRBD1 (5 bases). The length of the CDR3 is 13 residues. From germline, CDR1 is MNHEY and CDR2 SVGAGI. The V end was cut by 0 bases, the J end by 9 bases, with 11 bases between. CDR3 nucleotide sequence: TGTGCCAGCAGTTACTCACCGCAAGGGGCCCAGTACTTC. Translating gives CASSYSPQGAQYF.

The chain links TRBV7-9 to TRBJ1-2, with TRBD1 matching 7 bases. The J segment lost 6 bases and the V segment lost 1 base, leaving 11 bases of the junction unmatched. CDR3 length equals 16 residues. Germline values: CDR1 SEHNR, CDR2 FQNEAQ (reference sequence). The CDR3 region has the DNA TGTGCCAGCAGCTTAGTAGACACAGGGGCGCGCAATGGCTACACCTTC. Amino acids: CASSLVDTGARNGYTF.

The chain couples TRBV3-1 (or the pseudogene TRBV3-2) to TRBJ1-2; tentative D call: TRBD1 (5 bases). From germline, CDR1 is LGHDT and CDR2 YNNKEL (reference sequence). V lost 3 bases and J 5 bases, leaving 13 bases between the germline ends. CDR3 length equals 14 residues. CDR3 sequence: CASSHTGTSYGYTF. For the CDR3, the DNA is TGTGCCAGCAGCCACACCGGGACTTCATATGGCTACACCTTC.

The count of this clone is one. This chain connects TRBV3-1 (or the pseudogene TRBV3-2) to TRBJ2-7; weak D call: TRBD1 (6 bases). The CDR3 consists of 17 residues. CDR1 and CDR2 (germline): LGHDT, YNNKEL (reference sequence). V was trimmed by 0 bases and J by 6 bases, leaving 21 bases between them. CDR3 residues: CASSQDLDRQVPREQYF. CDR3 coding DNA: TGTGCCAGCAGCCAAGATCTTGACCGACAGGTCCCTCGCGAGCAGTACTTC.

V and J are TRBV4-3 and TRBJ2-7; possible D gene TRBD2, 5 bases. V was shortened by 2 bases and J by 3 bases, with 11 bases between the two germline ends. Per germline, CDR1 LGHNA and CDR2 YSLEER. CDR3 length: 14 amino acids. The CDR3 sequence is CASSQTPGDYEQYF. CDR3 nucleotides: TGCGCCAGCAGCCAAACACCCGGGGACTACGAGCAGTACTTC.

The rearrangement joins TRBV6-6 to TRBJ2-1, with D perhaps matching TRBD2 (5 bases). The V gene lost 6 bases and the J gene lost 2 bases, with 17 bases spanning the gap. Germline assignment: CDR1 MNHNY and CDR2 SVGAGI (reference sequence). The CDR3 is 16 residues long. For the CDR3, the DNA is TGTGCCAGCAGCCACGGGTCGGGAACCCCCTACAATGAGCAGTTCTTC. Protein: CASSHGSGTPYNEQFF.

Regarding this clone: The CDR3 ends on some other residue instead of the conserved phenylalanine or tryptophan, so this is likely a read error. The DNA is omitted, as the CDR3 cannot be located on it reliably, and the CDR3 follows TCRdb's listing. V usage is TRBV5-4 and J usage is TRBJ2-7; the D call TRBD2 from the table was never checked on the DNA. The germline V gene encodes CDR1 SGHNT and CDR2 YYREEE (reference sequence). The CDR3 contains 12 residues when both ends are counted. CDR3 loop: CASSVGAGTDER.

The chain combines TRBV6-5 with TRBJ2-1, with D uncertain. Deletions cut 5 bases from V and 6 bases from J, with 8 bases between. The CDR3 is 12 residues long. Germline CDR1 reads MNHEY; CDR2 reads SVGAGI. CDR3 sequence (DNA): TGTGCCAGCAGTAAGAGGTTCAATGAGCAGTTCTTC. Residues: CASSKRFNEQFF.

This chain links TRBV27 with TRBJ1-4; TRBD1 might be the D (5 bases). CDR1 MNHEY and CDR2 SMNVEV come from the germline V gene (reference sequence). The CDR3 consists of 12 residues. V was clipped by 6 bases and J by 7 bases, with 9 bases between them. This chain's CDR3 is CASRQGREKLFF. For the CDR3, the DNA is TGTGCCAGCAGGCAGGGTCGTGAAAAACTGTTTTTT. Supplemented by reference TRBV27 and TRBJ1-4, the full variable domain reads EAQVTQNPRYLITVTGKKLTVTCSQNMNHEYMSWYRQDPGLGLRQIYYSMNVEVTDKGDVPEGYKVSRKEKRNFPLILESPSPNQTSLYFCASRQGREKLFFGSGTQLSVL.

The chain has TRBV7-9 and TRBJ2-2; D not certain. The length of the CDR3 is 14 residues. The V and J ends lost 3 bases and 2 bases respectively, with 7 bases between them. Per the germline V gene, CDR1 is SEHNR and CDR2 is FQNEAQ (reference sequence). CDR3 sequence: CASSFIRNTGELFF. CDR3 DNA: TGTGCCAGCAGCTTCATCCGAAACACCGGGGAGCTGTTTTTT.

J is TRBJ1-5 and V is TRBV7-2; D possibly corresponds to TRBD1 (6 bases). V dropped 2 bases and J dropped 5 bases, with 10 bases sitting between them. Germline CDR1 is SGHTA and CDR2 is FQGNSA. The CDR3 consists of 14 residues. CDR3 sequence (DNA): TGTGCCAGCAGCTTACACAGGGCCTATCAGCCCCAGCATTTT. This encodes CASSLHRAYQPQHF.

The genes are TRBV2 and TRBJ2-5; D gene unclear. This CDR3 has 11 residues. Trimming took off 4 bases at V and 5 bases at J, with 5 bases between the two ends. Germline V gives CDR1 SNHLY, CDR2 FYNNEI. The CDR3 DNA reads TGTGCCAGCAGTGTGATCGAGACCCAGTACTTC. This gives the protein CASSVIETQYF.

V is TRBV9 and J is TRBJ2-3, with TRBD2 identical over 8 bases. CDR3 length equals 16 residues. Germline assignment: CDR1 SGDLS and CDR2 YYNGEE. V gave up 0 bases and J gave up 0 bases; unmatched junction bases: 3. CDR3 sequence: CASSVDIAGSTDTQYF. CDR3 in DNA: TGTGCCAGCAGCGTAGATATAGCGGGAAGCACAGATACGCAGTATTTT.

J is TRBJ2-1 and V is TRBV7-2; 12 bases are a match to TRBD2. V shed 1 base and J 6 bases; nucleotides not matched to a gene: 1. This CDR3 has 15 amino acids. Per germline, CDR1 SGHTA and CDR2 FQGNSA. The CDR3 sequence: CASSLGTSGVNEQFF. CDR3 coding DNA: TGTGCCAGCAGCTTAGGGACTAGCGGGGTCAATGAGCAGTTCTTC.

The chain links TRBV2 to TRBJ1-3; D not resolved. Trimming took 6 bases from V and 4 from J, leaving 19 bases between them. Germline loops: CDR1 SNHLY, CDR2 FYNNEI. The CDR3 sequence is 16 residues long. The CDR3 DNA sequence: TGTGCCAGCAGGGGCGTGGGGAACCCCGCCGGAAACACCATATATTTT. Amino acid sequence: CASRGVGNPAGNTIYF.